Sequencing of this T cell receptor beta chain was carried out in a study of response to subunit inactivated influenza vaccine. This clonotype has only a few counts. Germline V gene sequence: CDR1 SGHAT, CDR2 FQNNGV. The CDR3 extends over 16 amino acids. V lost 1 base and J lost 7, with 17 bases in between. TCRdb re-analysed the RT-PCR reads in MiXCR, keeping a single row per CDR3 protein. Of 550,000 to 800,000 distinct CDR3 sequences listed, around 14% are singletons. The sequence came from a man aged 50-59 years who received an inactivated influenza vaccine. Material: PBMCs from blood, obtained approximately 15 days before vaccination. V usage is TRBV11-2 and J usage is TRBJ2-1, with D possibly being TRBD2 (6 bases). DNA of the CDR3: TGTGCCAGCAGCTTAGGTGGACCTAGCGTTAGGAATGAGCAGTTCTTC. As protein: CASSLGGPSVRNEQFF.